These 17 T cell receptor beta chains originate from one sample sequenced in a study of shared clonotypes between healthy human individuals. Measured with immunoSEQ multiplex PCR; TCRdb has only the in-frame clones, and not every one. The sample has 450,000 to 500,000 clones; 78% are singletons. Sequenced sample: PBMCs. The origin of the receptors is a middle-aged woman in good health. Some clones in this sample may be carry-over from other donors' samples.

The gene calls are TRBV7-2 and TRBJ2-7; D uncertain. The CDR3 is 11 amino acids. Per germline, CDR1 SGHTA and CDR2 FQGNSA. With 7 bases removed from V and 5 bases from J, the gap between germline ends came to 9 bases. The chain's CDR3 is CASTVYNEQYF. CDR3 bases: TGTGCCAGCACCGTTTACAACGAGCAGTACTTC.

The chain uses TRBV19 and TRBJ2-1; no clear D gene. The V gene's germline CDR1 is LNHDA and CDR2 SQIVND (reference sequence). The CDR3 totals 16 residues. Trimming removed 3 bases from V and 0 bases from J, with 12 bases in between. This chain's CDR3 is CASSIRTLSSYNEQFF. In DNA form, the CDR3 reads TGTGCCAGTAGTATTCGGACGCTAAGCTCCTACAATGAGCAGTTCTTC. The full variable domain, its missing parts supplied by reference TRBV19 and TRBJ2-1, is DGGITQSPKYLFRKEGQNVTLSCEQNLNHDAMYWYRQDPGQGLRLIYYSQIVNDFQKGDIAEGYSVSREKKESFPLTVTSAQKNPTAFYLCASSIRTLSSYNEQFFGPGTRLTVL.

The rearrangement uses TRBV5-6 and TRBJ1-2; D is unclear. Germline CDR1 reads SGHDT; CDR2 reads YYEEEE. The CDR3 runs to 16 residues. V was pared by 4 bases and J by 0 bases, with 16 bases between. The CDR3 spells CASSPKVPRANYGYTF. The DNA of the CDR3 is TGTGCCAGCAGCCCGAAAGTCCCGCGAGCTAACTATGGCTACACCTTC.

The table lists this clone with many counts. Other nucleotide sequences from this sample produce the same CDR3. This rearrangement joins TRBV30 to TRBJ1-2; the D gene is possibly TRBD1 (5 bases). Germline loops: CDR1 GTSNPN, CDR2 SVGIG (reference sequence). The CDR3 sequence is 13 residues long. V gave up 2 bases and J gave up 4 bases, with 11 bases separating them. DNA of the CDR3: TGTGCCTGGAGTACCGGGGACGGCTATGGCTACACCTTC. This gives the protein CAWSTGDGYGYTF.

The gene calls are TRBV10-3 and TRBJ2-1, with 11 positions matching TRBD2. CDR1 is ENHRY and CDR2 is SYGVKD in the germline V gene. There are 17 residues in the CDR3. V lost 4 bases to trimming and J lost 5 bases; unmatched junction nucleotides: 10. The CDR3 loop is CAISASTGTSGDNEQFF. DNA for the CDR3: TGTGCCATCAGTGCGTCTACCGGGACTAGCGGTGACAATGAGCAGTTCTTC.

This chain links TRBV6-1 with TRBJ2-1; 9 bases line up with TRBD2. CDR3 length: 20 residues. Germline V CDR1 and CDR2: MNHNS, SASEGT. J lost 2 bases, V lost 4 bases, and 18 bases had no gene match. CDR3 region: CASSGRASGERRQAYNEQFF. In DNA form, the CDR3 reads TGTGCCAGCAGTGGAAGAGCTAGCGGGGAACGACGACAGGCCTACAATGAGCAGTTCTTC.

This chain joins TRBV10-3 and TRBJ2-5, with 12 bases that match TRBD1. The CDR3 loop spans 14 amino acids. Trimming cost V 7 bases and J 2 bases; bases outside gene matches: 2. The germline CDR1 and CDR2 sequences are ENHRY and SYGVKD. As DNA, the CDR3 is TGTGCCATCATGGGACAGGGGGCACAAGAGACCCAGTACTTC. This sequence encodes CAIMGQGAQETQYF.

The chain employs TRBV2 and TRBJ2-1, with D hard to call. Trimming pared 8 bases from V and 2 bases from J, leaving 19 bases between. The CDR3 length is 16 residues. Germline V gene lookup returns CDR1 SNHLY and CDR2 FYNNEI. Written as DNA, the CDR3 is TGTGCCAGCCAGCCTCCGAGAATTATAACCTACAATGAGCAGTTCTTC. It translates to CASQPPRIITYNEQFF.

This clone was seen more than once but under ten times. V and J are TRBV2 and TRBJ1-1, with D possibly being TRBD1 (6 bases). The V gene's germline CDR1 is SNHLY and CDR2 FYNNEI. The V and J ends lost 6 bases and 4 bases respectively, with 15 bases between them. This CDR3 comprises 14 residues. The CDR3 reads CASRRGGGSTEAFF. The CDR3 bases are TGTGCCAGCAGGAGAGGAGGGGGGAGCACTGAAGCTTTCTTT.

This clone was counted a few times. The V call is TRBV30, the J call TRBJ1-1; D remains unclear. CDR3 length: 11 residues. V shed 5 bases and J shed 2 bases, with 6 bases lying between them. CDR1 and CDR2 (germline): GTSNPN, SVGIG (reference sequence). CDR3 sequence reads: CAWADNTEAFF. CDR3 sequence (DNA): TGTGCCTGGGCAGATAACACTGAAGCTTTCTTT.

V and J are TRBV27 and TRBJ1-5; D gene unclear. Trimming left V 2 bases short and J 7 bases short, with 9 bases between. Germline V gene lookup returns CDR1 MNHEY and CDR2 SMNVEV (reference sequence). This CDR3 has 13 residues. The CDR3 coding sequence is TGTGCCAGCAGTTTAGGGGTCAGGCAGCCCCAGCATTTT. Its protein is CASSLGVRQPQHF.

V gene TRBV6-6 combines with J gene TRBJ1-3; D is unclear. Germline lookup yields CDR1 MNHNY and CDR2 SVGAGI (reference sequence). The CDR3 spans 15 residues. V dropped 0 bases and J dropped 4 bases, with 10 bases sitting between them. CDR3 sequence: CASSYSISEGNTIYF. Written as DNA, the CDR3 is TGTGCCAGCAGTTACTCGATCAGCGAGGGAAACACCATATATTTT.

The V gene is TRBV7-8, the J gene TRBJ2-1; 13 bases align to TRBD2. The ends lost 1 base at V and 6 bases at J; junction bases unmatched: 0. This CDR3 spans 15 amino acids. Germline assignment: CDR1 SGHVS and CDR2 FQNEAQ. CDR3 region: CASSLGLAGGNEQFF. The CDR3 nucleotides read TGTGCCAGCAGCTTAGGACTAGCGGGAGGCAATGAGCAGTTCTTC. Full variable domain (outside the CDR3, taken from reference TRBV7-8 and TRBJ2-1): GAGVSQSPRYKVAKRGQDVALRCDPISGHVSLFWYQQALGQGPEFLTYFQNEAQLDKSGLPSDRFFAERPEGSVSTLKIQRTQQEDSAVYLCASSLGLAGGNEQFFGPGTRLTVL.

This clone was recorded once. V and J are TRBV5-1 and TRBJ1-5, with TRBD1 as a possible D gene (5 bases). V was clipped by 1 base and J by 5 bases, with 7 bases between them. The CDR3 is 13 amino acids. Germline V gives CDR1 SGHRS, CDR2 YFSETQ. CDR3 sequence: CASSLSQDQPQHF. DNA for the CDR3: TGCGCCAGCAGCTTGTCACAGGATCAGCCCCAGCATTTT.

This chain connects TRBV2 to TRBJ2-2, with D possibly TRBD1 on 5 matching bases. Trimming pared 2 bases from V and 4 bases from J, leaving 14 bases between. The germline V gene encodes CDR1 SNHLY and CDR2 FYNNEI. The CDR3 length is 16 residues. Written as DNA, the CDR3 is TGTGCCAGCAGTGAAAATAGGGGATCTAGCACCGGGGAGCTGTTTTTT. Its translation: CASSENRGSSTGELFF. Full variable domain (remainder filled in from reference TRBV2 and TRBJ2-2): EPEVTQTPSHQVTQMGQEVILRCVPISNHLYFYWYRQILGQKVEFLVSFYNNEISEKSEIFDDQFSVERPDGSNFTLKIRSTKLEDSAMYFCASSENRGSSTGELFFGEGSRLTVL.

V is TRBV18 and J is TRBJ1-5; a possible D gene is TRBD1 (5 bases). The CDR3 extends over 13 amino acids. V dropped 5 bases and J dropped 4 bases, with 9 bases sitting between them. Germline CDR1 and CDR2: KGHSH and LQKENI. CDR3 in amino acids: CASSTSGNQPQHF. The CDR3 coding sequence is TGTGCCAGCTCAACCTCAGGGAATCAGCCCCAGCATTTT.

The chain is built from TRBV7-2 and TRBJ1-3; TRBD1 is a possible D gene (5 bases). CDR3 length: 16 residues. V was shortened by 1 base and J by 0 bases, with 10 bases between the two germline ends. CDR1 is SGHTA, CDR2 FQGNSA, per germline. The chain's CDR3 is CASSLGGANSGNTIYF. DNA of the CDR3: TGTGCCAGCAGCTTAGGAGGGGCGAACTCTGGAAACACCATATATTTT.